The 2 T cell receptor beta chains below come from one sample, sequenced in a study of CXCR3-negative and CXCR3-positive naive CD8 T cells. The study made its TRB cDNA libraries by 5' RACE, adding UMI labels. TCRdb re-called the 5' RACE reads; one entry per CDR3 protein, DNA not given. The sample table sets out about 120,000 distinct CDR3 sequences. The sequencing sample was made of naive CXCR3- CD8+ T cells from blood. Indicated subset: CD45RO-CCR7+CD27+CD95- naive CD8+ T cells lacking CXCR3 (TNR3-). These receptors originate from a human donor in good health. Some clones in this sample may be carry-over from other donors' samples.

CDR3 residues: CASSLDGGGAPYSGANVLTF. The chain combines TRBV11-2 with TRBJ2-6; TCRdb's D call of TRBD1 is untestable without DNA. Germline loops: CDR1 SGHAT, CDR2 FQNNGV. The CDR3 has 20 residues.

The V and J genes are TRBV29-1 and TRBJ1-2; checking the TCRdb D call of TRBD1 is not possible without DNA. The germline gives CDR1 SQVTM, CDR2 ANQGSEA. This CDR3 has 11 amino acids. This CDR3 reads CSVAGQGSYTF.